A selection of T cell receptor beta chains follows, all from one sample in a study of cytomegalovirus exposure and HLA in healthy donors. This table comes from immunoSEQ multiplex PCR, and its TCRdb copy is limited to in-frame clones, with some not included. This sample has some 200,000 clones; 70% to 80% occur once, and the top ten carry less than 3.5%. Sequencing was performed on PBMCs. The source of these receptors is a woman aged 55 to 70 in good health and CMV-seropositive. Both conserved end residues are part of each CDR3. Fields, in order: clone size, J gene, D gene, V gene, CDR3 DNA, CDR3 protein. D genes are given only for firm matches. For some rows the clone size is stated as once, few or many, or as a class when expanded; others skip it.

clone_size: few
j_call: TRBJ2-5
d_call: TRBD2
v_call: TRBV5-1
cdr3_nt: TGCGCCAGCAGCTTGGAGTGGGGCGGGGGAACCCAAGAGACCCAGTACTTC
cdr3_aa: CASSLEWGGGTQETQYF

clone_size: NA
j_call: TRBJ1-5
d_call: NA
v_call: TRBV7-8
cdr3_nt: TGTGCCAGCAGCTTAGTTGGGACCGGGAGGGGGGAGCCCCAGCATTTT
cdr3_aa: CASSLVGTGRGEPQHF

clone_size: NA
j_call: TRBJ2-7
d_call: TRBD2
v_call: TRBV5-1
cdr3_nt: TGCGCCAGCAGCCCCCAGACTAGCGCGAGGACCTACGAGCAGTACTTC
cdr3_aa: CASSPQTSARTYEQYF

clone_size: few
j_call: TRBJ2-1
d_call: TRBD2
v_call: TRBV11-3
cdr3_nt: TGTGCCAGCAGCCATCCTCTAGCGGGAGGGTGGGATGAGCAGTTCTTC
cdr3_aa: CASSHPLAGGWDEQFF

clone_size: NA
j_call: TRBJ2-5
d_call: TRBD2
v_call: TRBV28
cdr3_nt: TGTGCCAGCAAGCCAGACGGGGGGGAGGAGACCCAGTACTTC
cdr3_aa: CASKPDGGEETQYF

clone_size: few
j_call: TRBJ1-2
d_call: TRBD1
v_call: TRBV18
cdr3_nt: TGTGCCAGCTCACCACCGGGGACAGATGGCTACACCTTC
cdr3_aa: CASSPPGTDGYTF

clone_size: NA
j_call: TRBJ2-5
d_call: TRBD1
v_call: TRBV19
cdr3_nt: TGTGCCAGTAGTCCCCGGGACAGACATGGGGAGCAGTACTTC
cdr3_aa: CASSPRDRHGEQYF

clone_size: NA
j_call: TRBJ1-4
d_call: TRBD1
v_call: TRBV30
cdr3_nt: TGTGCCTGGAGTCCGAGGACAGGGGCTAATGAAAAACTGTTTTTT
cdr3_aa: CAWSPRTGANEKLFF

clone_size: few
j_call: TRBJ1-2
d_call: NA
v_call: TRBV5-1
cdr3_nt: TGCGCCAGCAGCCCAAGCCAGGGAGGAAGTGGCTACACCTTC
cdr3_aa: CASSPSQGGSGYTF

clone_size: NA
j_call: TRBJ1-5
d_call: NA
v_call: TRBV6-1
cdr3_nt: TGTGCCAGCAATCCGGGGGATCAGCCCCAGCATTTT
cdr3_aa: CASNPGDQPQHF

clone_size: NA
j_call: TRBJ2-7
d_call: NA
v_call: TRBV7-2
cdr3_nt: TGTGCCAGCAGCCTTATGTCCTACGAGCAGTACTTC
cdr3_aa: CASSLMSYEQYF

clone_size: NA
j_call: TRBJ2-1
d_call: TRBD2
v_call: TRBV2
cdr3_nt: TGTGCCAGCAATAGCGGGGGCGTCAATGAGCAGTTCTTC
cdr3_aa: CASNSGGVNEQFF

clone_size: NA
j_call: TRBJ2-3
d_call: TRBD1
v_call: TRBV5-1
cdr3_nt: TGCGCCAGCAGCTCGACAGGGGTTAGCACAGATACGCAGTATTTT
cdr3_aa: CASSSTGVSTDTQYF

clone_size: NA
j_call: TRBJ2-2
d_call: TRBD2
v_call: TRBV10-3
cdr3_nt: TGTGCCATCAGTGAGTCTGTCGCGGGAGGGCCCGGGGAGCTGTTTTTT
cdr3_aa: CAISESVAGGPGELFF

clone_size: once
j_call: TRBJ2-1
d_call: NA
v_call: TRBV4-3
cdr3_nt: TGCGCCAGCAGCCAAGACCGCGGTGTTACCTACAATGAGCAGTTCTTC
cdr3_aa: CASSQDRGVTYNEQFF

clone_size: NA
j_call: TRBJ1-4
d_call: NA
v_call: TRBV7-9
cdr3_nt: TGTGCCAGCAGCCAGGACAGTTATGAAAAACTGTTTTTT
cdr3_aa: CASSQDSYEKLFF

clone_size: NA
j_call: TRBJ2-1
d_call: NA
v_call: TRBV2
cdr3_nt: TGTGCCAGCAGTGAATCTCGAGGAGAGCAGTTCTTC
cdr3_aa: CASSESRGEQFF

clone_size: NA
j_call: TRBJ1-2
d_call: TRBD1
v_call: TRBV11-2
cdr3_nt: TGTGCCAGCAGCTTCCGAGGTGGACAGGGGCAGTATGGCTACACCTTC
cdr3_aa: CASSFRGGQGQYGYTF

clone_size: NA
j_call: TRBJ2-1
d_call: NA
v_call: TRBV29-1
cdr3_nt: TGCAGCGTTGAAATCACCCGTTGGGGCGGCGTTTACTACAATGAGCAGTTCTTC
cdr3_aa: CSVEITRWGGVYYNEQFF

clone_size: few
j_call: TRBJ2-7
d_call: TRBD1
v_call: TRBV5-1
cdr3_nt: TGCGCCAGCAGCACCGGGACAGGGTCGTACGAGCAGTACTTC
cdr3_aa: CASSTGTGSYEQYF

clone_size: NA
j_call: TRBJ2-5
d_call: NA
v_call: TRBV15
cdr3_nt: TGTGCCACCAGCAGAGGCAGGGGGGACGAGACCCAGTACTTC
cdr3_aa: CATSRGRGDETQYF

clone_size: NA
j_call: TRBJ1-2
d_call: NA
v_call: TRBV9
cdr3_nt: TGTGCCAGCAGCCCAGGTACCCTTTCCCTTGGCTACACCTTC
cdr3_aa: CASSPGTLSLGYTF

clone_size: NA
j_call: TRBJ2-1
d_call: NA
v_call: TRBV7-2
cdr3_nt: TGTGCCAGCAGCAATCTTAATGAGCAGTTCTTC
cdr3_aa: CASSNLNEQFF

clone_size: once
j_call: TRBJ2-2
d_call: NA
v_call: TRBV7-3
cdr3_nt: TGTGCCAGCAGCTTACGGGTTGGAGCGAACACCGGGGAGCTGTTTTTT
cdr3_aa: CASSLRVGANTGELFF

clone_size: NA
j_call: TRBJ1-1
d_call: TRBD1
v_call: TRBV28
cdr3_nt: TGTGCCAGCAGTCAGGGGGGCGTTGGCACTGAAGCTTTCTTT
cdr3_aa: CASSQGGVGTEAFF

clone_size: few
j_call: TRBJ1-1
d_call: NA
v_call: TRBV30
cdr3_nt: TGTGCCTGGAGTAAGGAGGCCAACACTGAAGCTTTCTTT
cdr3_aa: CAWSKEANTEAFF

clone_size: NA
j_call: TRBJ1-4
d_call: TRBD1
v_call: TRBV7-2
cdr3_nt: TGTGCCAGCAGCTCCTCTCAGGGGGCGGGAGAAAAACTGTTTTTT
cdr3_aa: CASSSSQGAGEKLFF

clone_size: once
j_call: TRBJ1-1
d_call: TRBD1
v_call: TRBV6-5
cdr3_nt: TGTGCCAGCAGACTTGGGACAGGGGCGCTTGGTGAAGCTTTCTTT
cdr3_aa: CASRLGTGALGEAFF

clone_size: NA
j_call: TRBJ2-3
d_call: NA
v_call: TRBV7-9
cdr3_nt: TGTGCCAGCAGCTTTCTAAGCCAACCTAGCACAGATACGCAGTATTTT
cdr3_aa: CASSFLSQPSTDTQYF

clone_size: NA
j_call: TRBJ2-7
d_call: NA
v_call: TRBV28
cdr3_nt: TGTGCCAGCAGTTTTGGGCTAGCTTACGAGCAGTACTTC
cdr3_aa: CASSFGLAYEQYF

clone_size: NA
j_call: TRBJ1-1
d_call: TRBD1
v_call: TRBV5-4
cdr3_nt: TGTGCCAGCAGCTTACCGGGACAGCTTTCGTCTGAAGCTTTCTTT
cdr3_aa: CASSLPGQLSSEAFF

clone_size: NA
j_call: TRBJ1-4
d_call: TRBD1
v_call: TRBV5-4
cdr3_nt: TGTGCCAGCAGCCCGGGACAGAACTATGAAAAACTGTTTTTT
cdr3_aa: CASSPGQNYEKLFF

clone_size: NA
j_call: TRBJ1-3
d_call: NA
v_call: TRBV5-6
cdr3_nt: TGTGCCAGCAGCGGTGGAGTGTTTGGAAACACCATATATTTT
cdr3_aa: CASSGGVFGNTIYF

clone_size: NA
j_call: TRBJ2-3
d_call: NA
v_call: TRBV28
cdr3_nt: TGTGCCAGCAGTTTAGGGGGCTACCTCACAGATACGCAGTATTTT
cdr3_aa: CASSLGGYLTDTQYF

clone_size: once
j_call: TRBJ2-4
d_call: NA
v_call: TRBV11-2
cdr3_nt: TGTGCCAGCAGCTTATTCCAGCGGACCAAAAACATTCAGTACTTC
cdr3_aa: CASSLFQRTKNIQYF

clone_size: NA
j_call: TRBJ2-1
d_call: TRBD2
v_call: TRBV27
cdr3_nt: TGTGCCAGCAGTTTATTGGCTAGCGGGGGGAACAATGAGCAGTTCTTC
cdr3_aa: CASSLLASGGNNEQFF

clone_size: NA
j_call: TRBJ1-1
d_call: NA
v_call: TRBV5-1
cdr3_nt: TGCGCCAGCAGCTCCCTCAACAGGGAGACTGAAGCTTTCTTT
cdr3_aa: CASSSLNRETEAFF

clone_size: NA
j_call: TRBJ2-7
d_call: NA
v_call: TRBV5-1
cdr3_nt: TGCGCCAGCAGCCCCGGGGGTAAGATGTACGAGCAGTACTTC
cdr3_aa: CASSPGGKMYEQYF

clone_size: NA
j_call: TRBJ1-2
d_call: TRBD1
v_call: TRBV19
cdr3_nt: TGTGCCAGTAGTCTATCGACAGGGGGCGACTATGGCTACACCTTC
cdr3_aa: CASSLSTGGDYGYTF

clone_size: NA
j_call: TRBJ2-3
d_call: NA
v_call: TRBV18
cdr3_nt: TGTGCCAGCTCACCAACAAACACAGATACGCAGTATTTT
cdr3_aa: CASSPTNTDTQYF

clone_size: NA
j_call: TRBJ1-5
d_call: NA
v_call: TRBV6-1
cdr3_nt: TGTGCCAGCAGTGAAAACGGGGGCAATCAGCCCCAGCATTTT
cdr3_aa: CASSENGGNQPQHF

clone_size: once
j_call: TRBJ1-3
d_call: NA
v_call: TRBV5-1
cdr3_nt: TGCGCCAGCAGCCTCGCCGACAGGGGAAACACCATATATTTT
cdr3_aa: CASSLADRGNTIYF

clone_size: NA
j_call: TRBJ1-2
d_call: TRBD1
v_call: TRBV10-3
cdr3_nt: TGTGCCATCAGTGGGGGGACAGGCTTCTATGGCTACACCTTC
cdr3_aa: CAISGGTGFYGYTF

clone_size: NA
j_call: TRBJ1-2
d_call: NA
v_call: TRBV21-1
cdr3_nt: TGTGCCAGCAGCAAAGGGACAGCCGGTATCTATGGCTACACCTTC
cdr3_aa: CASSKGTAGIYGYTF

clone_size: NA
j_call: TRBJ2-7
d_call: TRBD2
v_call: TRBV20-1
cdr3_nt: TGCAGTGCTTGGACTAGCGGCGAGCAGTACTTC
cdr3_aa: CSAWTSGEQYF

clone_size: NA
j_call: TRBJ2-1
d_call: NA
v_call: TRBV30
cdr3_nt: TGTGCCTGGAGTGACCCCGACGGGTGGTTCAATGAGCAGTTCTTC
cdr3_aa: CAWSDPDGWFNEQFF

clone_size: NA
j_call: TRBJ1-6
d_call: TRBD1
v_call: TRBV6-5
cdr3_nt: TGTGCCAGCAGAACGGACAGGGGTTTGTCACCCCTCCACTTT
cdr3_aa: CASRTDRGLSPLHF

clone_size: NA
j_call: TRBJ1-2
d_call: TRBD1
v_call: TRBV2
cdr3_nt: TGTGCCAGCAGTGAAGCGCTTGTCGGGACAGGGTATGGCTACACCTTC
cdr3_aa: CASSEALVGTGYGYTF

clone_size: NA
j_call: TRBJ1-1
d_call: TRBD1
v_call: TRBV5-4
cdr3_nt: TGTGCCAGCAGCCCCGGGACAGTAAGGGACACTGAAGCTTTCTTT
cdr3_aa: CASSPGTVRDTEAFF

clone_size: NA
j_call: TRBJ2-5
d_call: NA
v_call: TRBV6-1
cdr3_nt: TGTGCCAGCAACCGGGACACCCGTTCGGAGACCCAGTACTTC
cdr3_aa: CASNRDTRSETQYF

clone_size: NA
j_call: TRBJ1-2
d_call: TRBD1
v_call: TRBV4-2
cdr3_nt: TGTGCCAGCAGCCAAGAACAGGGGGGAGGCTATGGCTACACCTTC
cdr3_aa: CASSQEQGGGYGYTF

clone_size: NA
j_call: TRBJ1-2
d_call: TRBD1
v_call: TRBV2
cdr3_nt: TGTGCCAGCAGTTCAAATTCAGGGGGGAGCTTTGGCTACACCTTC
cdr3_aa: CASSSNSGGSFGYTF

clone_size: NA
j_call: TRBJ1-1
d_call: NA
v_call: TRBV28
cdr3_nt: TGTGCCAGCAGTTTCCCGATGGGGGGGAACACTGAAGCTTTCTTT
cdr3_aa: CASSFPMGGNTEAFF

clone_size: NA
j_call: TRBJ2-7
d_call: NA
v_call: TRBV7-9
cdr3_nt: TGTGCCAGCAGCTCAGATGCCTTGTTCCCTCTTATCTTC
cdr3_aa: CASSSDALFPLIF